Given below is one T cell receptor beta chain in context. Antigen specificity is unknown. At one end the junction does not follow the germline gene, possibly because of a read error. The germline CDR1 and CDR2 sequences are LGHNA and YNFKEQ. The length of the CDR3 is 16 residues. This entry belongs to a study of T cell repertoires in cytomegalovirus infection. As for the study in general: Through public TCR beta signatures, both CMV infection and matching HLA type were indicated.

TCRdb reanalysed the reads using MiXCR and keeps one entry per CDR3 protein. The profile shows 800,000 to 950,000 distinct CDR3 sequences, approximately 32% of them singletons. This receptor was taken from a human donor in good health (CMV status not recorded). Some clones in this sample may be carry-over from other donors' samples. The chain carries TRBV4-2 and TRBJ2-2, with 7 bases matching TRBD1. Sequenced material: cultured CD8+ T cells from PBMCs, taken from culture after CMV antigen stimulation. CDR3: CANSQEDRVNTGELFF. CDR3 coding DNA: TGTGCCAACAGCCAAGAAGACAGGGTGAACACCGGGGAGCTGTTTTTT.